Following are 27 T cell receptor beta chains from one sample sequenced in a study of blood T cell repertoires in COVID-19. Measured with immunoSEQ multiplex PCR; TCRdb has only the in-frame clones, and not every one. This table has approximately 170,000 clones, about four fifths appearing once. The source material was PBMCs or T cells enriched from blood (not recorded which). The receptors were sampled from a young woman who had recovered from COVID-19.

The chain is built from TRBV27 and TRBJ2-5, with 10 bases that match TRBD1. V was clipped by 2 bases and J by 7 bases; unmatched bases: 13. The CDR3 has 17 residues. Per germline, CDR1 MNHEY and CDR2 SMNVEV (reference sequence). The DNA of the CDR3 is TGTGCCAGCAGTTTAGTGACAGGGGGCCGGCTCCTGGGGACCCAGTACTTC. As protein: CASSLVTGGRLLGTQYF.

The chain couples TRBV10-3 to TRBJ1-1; 9 nucleotides line up with TRBD1. The CDR3 runs 14 residues. CDR1 ENHRY and CDR2 SYGVKD come from the germline V gene. Germline trimming cut 6 bases from V and 1 base from J; bases unmatched to any gene: 3. CDR3 DNA: TGTGCCATCAGCCCGGGACAGGGGAACACTGAAGCTTTCTTT. This encodes CAISPGQGNTEAFF.

This sequence joins TRBV28 and TRBJ2-7; 7 bases are shared with TRBD2. Trimming removed 2 bases from V and 3 bases from J; junction bases left unmatched: 10. The CDR3 loop spans 16 amino acids. CDR1 and CDR2 from the germline V gene are MDHEN and SYDVKM. In nucleotides, the CDR3 is TGTGCCAGCAGTTTAATGGGTAGCGGGCCGGGCTACGAGCAGTACTTC. Protein: CASSLMGSGPGYEQYF.

This clone has only a few counts. The rearrangement links TRBV18 to TRBJ1-3, with D perhaps TRBD1 (6 bases). Trimming removed 3 bases from V and 0 bases from J, with 12 bases in between. CDR1 is KGHSH, CDR2 LQKENI, per germline. This CDR3 comprises 16 residues. The CDR3 DNA reads TGTGCCAGCTCACCCACAGGGATTGACTCTGGAAACACCATATATTTT. It encodes CASSPTGIDSGNTIYF.

The CDR3 protein is CASSLLRPGGTEAFF. The CDR3 DNA reads as TGTGCCAGCAGTTTACTGCGCCCGGGAGGCACTGAAGCTTTCTTT. The chain is built from TRBV28 and TRBJ1-1; the D is unclear. Germline CDR1 MDHEN, CDR2 SYDVKM. The CDR3 loop spans 15 amino acids. Trimming took off 2 bases at V and 4 bases at J, with 14 bases between the two ends.

The chain couples TRBV5-4 to TRBJ2-1, with 12 nucleotides matching TRBD2. Germline V gene lookup returns CDR1 SGHNT and CDR2 YYREEE (reference sequence). There are 15 residues in the CDR3. J was trimmed by 7 bases and V by 2 bases; bases with no gene match: 4. The DNA of the CDR3 is TGTGCCAGCAGCTTTGCCGGACTAGCGGGGAATGAGCAGTTCTTC. Translating gives CASSFAGLAGNEQFF.

V gene TRBV19 combines with J gene TRBJ2-2, with TRBD2 as a possible D gene (6 bases). This CDR3 contains 15 residues. V dropped 5 bases and J dropped 6 bases, with 16 bases sitting between them. Germline V gene sequence: CDR1 LNHDA, CDR2 SQIVND (reference sequence). CDR3 coding DNA: TGTGCCAGTAGTGCAGGGACTTTTAAGGCCGGGGAGCTGTTTTTT. Its translation: CASSAGTFKAGELFF.

The chain recombines TRBV25-1 with TRBJ2-7; D ambiguous. Germline V gene data show CDR1 as MGHDK and CDR2 as SYGVNS. The CDR3 has 12 amino acids. V lost 0 bases and J 3 bases, leaving 3 bases between the germline ends. The CDR3 bases are TGTGCCAGCAGTGAATATATCTACGAGCAGTACTTC. As protein: CASSEYIYEQYF.

The genes are TRBV11-2 and TRBJ2-7, with D unresolved. Germline V gene sequence: CDR1 SGHAT, CDR2 FQNNGV. The V end was cut by 3 bases, the J end by 4 bases, with 7 bases between. CDR3 length: 12 residues. The CDR3: CASSLAPYEQYF. The CDR3 DNA reads TGTGCCAGCAGCTTGGCTCCTTACGAGCAGTACTTC.

About this clone itself: The same CDR3 can be traced to other DNA sequences in this sample. V gene TRBV15 combines with J gene TRBJ1-3; D might be TRBD1 (5 bases). The CDR3 spans 15 residues. Germline V gives CDR1 LNHNV, CDR2 YYDKDF (reference sequence). The V end lost 0 bases, the J end lost 1 base, and 7 bases lay between the germline ends. This CDR3 is CATSRDGGSGNTIYF. CDR3 nucleotide sequence: TGTGCCACCAGCAGAGATGGGGGGTCTGGAAACACCATATATTTT.

The chain couples TRBV15 to TRBJ1-1; 7 nucleotides agree with TRBD1. The V segment lost 5 bases and the J segment 4 bases; nucleotides outside the gene matches: 4. The CDR3 covers 13 residues. Germline CDR1 and CDR2: LNHNV and YYDKDF (reference sequence). CDR3 DNA: TGTGCCACCAGCTTGGCAGGGGGCACTGAAGCTTTCTTT. This encodes CATSLAGGTEAFF.

V gene TRBV7-8 combines with J gene TRBJ2-3; 10 nucleotides match TRBD2. V shed 5 bases, J shed 2 bases, and the junction held 4 bases outside the gene matches. The germline V gene encodes CDR1 SGHVS and CDR2 FQNEAQ. The CDR3 is made up of 15 amino acids. The DNA of the CDR3 is TGTGCCAGCAGCGATAGCGGGGGGAACACAGATACGCAGTATTTT. As protein: CASSDSGGNTDTQYF.

The chain couples TRBV27 to TRBJ2-7, with 9 bases that match TRBD1. Germline lookup yields CDR1 MNHEY and CDR2 SMNVEV (reference sequence). The V gene end was trimmed by 0 bases and the J gene end by 5 bases; junction bases not matched to a gene: 8. The CDR3 consists of 16 residues. CDR3 sequence reads: CASSLSTGTGKNEQYF. CDR3 nucleotides: TGTGCCAGCAGTTTATCAACCGGGACAGGGAAGAACGAGCAGTACTTC.

V gene TRBV6-5 combines with J gene TRBJ2-7; D is possibly TRBD1 (6 bases). The V gene lost 5 bases and the J gene lost 3 bases, with 11 bases spanning the gap. This CDR3 is built from 13 residues. Germline lookup yields CDR1 MNHEY and CDR2 SVGAGI. The CDR3: CASSQDSFYEQYF. The CDR3 coding sequence is TGTGCCAGCAGTCAGGACAGTTTCTACGAGCAGTACTTC.

The genes are TRBV2 and TRBJ2-5, with D perhaps TRBD1 (5 bases). Germline CDR1 SNHLY, CDR2 FYNNEI. Trimming pared 4 bases from V and 13 bases from J, leaving 13 bases between. The length of the CDR3 is 11 residues. CDR3 protein: CASSAPRTPYF. The CDR3 nucleotides are TGTGCCAGCAGTGCCCCACGGACACCGTACTTC. Together with reference TRBV2 and TRBJ2-5, the CDR3 gives the full variable domain: EPEVTQTPSHQVTQMGQEVILRCVPISNHLYFYWYRQILGQKVEFLVSFYNNEISEKSEIFDDQFSVERPDGSNFTLKIRSTKLEDSAMYFCASSAPRTPYFGPGTRLLVL.

Written as DNA, the CDR3 is TGTGCCAGCAGTGAAGCCGAGGTGGGTTTGTCAGTGCCCCAGCATTTT. It yields the protein CASSEAEVGLSVPQHF. This chain uses TRBV2 with TRBJ1-5; D gene unclear. The V end was cut by 0 bases, the J end by 9 bases, with 18 bases between. The CDR3 sequence is 16 residues long. Germline V gene lookup returns CDR1 SNHLY and CDR2 FYNNEI.

The V gene is TRBV4-1, the J gene TRBJ2-1; 11 bases are shared with TRBD2. V lost 1 base and J lost 3; bases outside the gene matches: 2. CDR1 is MGHRA, CDR2 YSYEKL, per germline. CDR3 size: 16 residues. The CDR3 protein is CASSQVGLAVYNEQFF. CDR3 nucleotide sequence: TGCGCCAGCAGCCAAGTGGGACTAGCGGTCTACAATGAGCAGTTCTTC.

V usage is TRBV5-1 and J usage is TRBJ1-6; TRBD1 might be the D (5 bases). CDR1 and CDR2 from the germline V gene are SGHRS and YFSETQ. The CDR3 contains 14 residues. V was trimmed by 4 bases and J by 9 bases, leaving 14 bases between them. The CDR3 sequence: CASSPGGEGSPLHF. In DNA form, the CDR3 reads TGCGCCAGCAGCCCCGGGGGGGAGGGTTCACCCCTCCACTTT.

J is TRBJ1-1 and V is TRBV6-5; tentative D call: TRBD1 (6 bases). CDR1 is MNHEY and CDR2 is SVGAGI in the germline V gene. Trimming stripped 10 bases from V and 0 bases from J, with 18 bases between. The CDR3 consists of 15 residues. CDR3 sequence reads: CATKGQKPLNTEAFF. In DNA, the CDR3 is TGTGCCACAAAAGGACAGAAACCTCTGAACACTGAAGCTTTCTTT.

The chain uses TRBV19 and TRBJ1-2, with D tentatively TRBD1 (5 bases). Germline V CDR1 and CDR2: LNHDA, SQIVND (reference sequence). V lost 5 bases to trimming and J lost 0 bases, with 13 bases between them. The CDR3 has 15 amino acids. CDR3 amino acids: CASSPEEGTNYGYTF. The DNA for the CDR3 is TGTGCCAGTAGTCCCGAGGAGGGGACTAACTATGGCTACACCTTC. The complete variable domain, with remaining parts taken from reference TRBV19 and TRBJ1-2, reads DGGITQSPKYLFRKEGQNVTLSCEQNLNHDAMYWYRQDPGQGLRLIYYSQIVNDFQKGDIAEGYSVSREKKESFPLTVTSAQKNPTAFYLCASSPEEGTNYGYTFGSGTRLTVV.

This clone showed up many times. The chain is built from TRBV5-1 and TRBJ1-2; 10 nucleotides agree with TRBD1. With 4 bases clipped from V and 4 bases from J, the junction kept 4 bases outside the gene matches. Germline lookup yields CDR1 SGHRS and CDR2 YFSETQ. The CDR3 runs 14 residues. CDR3 sequence (DNA): TGCGCCAGCAGCCCGGGACAGGGGTTCTATGGCTACACCTTC. Translated: CASSPGQGFYGYTF.

CDR3 coding DNA: TGTGCCAGCAGCTTAGGCGGAGGCGAGCAGTACGTC. Its translation is CASSLGGGEQYV. The J gene is TRBJ2-7, the V gene TRBV11-2; TRBD2 might be the D (5 bases). The CDR3 length is 12 residues. Germline CDR1 and CDR2: SGHAT and FQNNGV. Trimming removed 1 base from V and 6 bases from J, with 7 bases in between.

The rearrangement uses TRBV18 and TRBJ2-5; weak D call: TRBD2 (5 bases). Trimming stripped 2 bases from V and 2 bases from J, with 12 bases between. This CDR3 is built from 15 residues. Germline values: CDR1 KGHSH, CDR2 LQKENI. The CDR3 sequence is CASSPFDGGQETQYF. CDR3 DNA sequence: TGTGCCAGCTCACCATTCGATGGCGGGCAAGAGACCCAGTACTTC.

Ten or more counts support this clone. The same CDR3 can be traced to other DNA sequences in this sample. This chain connects TRBV28 to TRBJ1-4; D gene uncertain. The V gene's germline CDR1 is MDHEN and CDR2 SYDVKM. The CDR3 consists of 15 residues. V was cut by 2 bases and J by 0 bases, with 7 bases left in between. The CDR3 loop is CASSLPGATNEKLFF. CDR3 sequence (DNA): TGTGCCAGCAGTTTACCGGGTGCAACTAATGAAAAACTGTTTTTT.

The CDR3 region has the DNA TGTGCCAGCAGCCTCCAGCTGCCGGCTAGCGGGACAACCTACGAGCAGTACTTC. Translating gives CASSLQLPASGTTYEQYF. The chain carries TRBV4-2 and TRBJ2-7; 9 nucleotides line up with TRBD2. CDR3 size: 18 residues. V dropped 4 bases and J dropped 2; count of bases not matched to a gene: 15. Germline values: CDR1 LGHNA, CDR2 YNFKEQ.

This clone was counted only a few times. V gene TRBV18 combines with J gene TRBJ1-1, with D unclear. Germline values: CDR1 KGHSH, CDR2 LQKENI. The CDR3 consists of 15 residues. V lost 1 base, J lost 0 bases, and 9 bases lay in between. CDR3: CASSPRNTMNTEAFF. CDR3 coding DNA: TGTGCCAGCTCACCACGAAACACAATGAACACTGAAGCTTTCTTT. The full variable domain, completed using reference TRBV18 and TRBJ1-1, is NAGVMQNPRHLVRRRGQEARLRCSPMKGHSHVYWYRQLPEEGLKFMVYLQKENIIDESGMPKERFSAEFPKEGPSILRIQQVVRGDSAAYFCASSPRNTMNTEAFFGQGTRLTVV.

The chain carries TRBV6-6 and TRBJ2-7; TRBD2 agrees at 9 bases. The CDR3 is made up of 16 amino acids. Germline trimming cut 6 bases from V and 2 bases from J; bases unmatched to any gene: 11. Germline V gene lookup returns CDR1 MNHNY and CDR2 SVGAGI (reference sequence). This chain's CDR3 is CASRGSQLAGPYEQYF. As DNA, the CDR3 is TGTGCCAGCAGAGGGTCCCAACTAGCGGGTCCCTACGAGCAGTACTTC.